The 24 T cell receptor beta chains below come from one sample, sequenced in a study of beta chain features in type 1 diabetes. Expressed TCRB transcripts were sequenced because the entire RNA isolate underwent reverse transcription. Assay used: immunoSEQ multiplex PCR; TCRdb lists only in-frame clones, some missing. The data show hundreds of thousands of clones, over 12% seen once. No antigens are known for them. Study outcomes and limitations: For Type 1 diabetes patients, all four CD4+ subsets carried TCRB CDR3s that were moderately but significantly shorter.

Sample: naive CD4+ T cells from blood. These receptor sequences come from a man aged 18 to 29 with type 1 diabetes.

V usage is TRBV5-4 and J usage is TRBJ1-2; D possibly corresponds to TRBD1 (5 bases). Germline assignment: CDR1 SGHNT and CDR2 YYREEE (reference sequence). Trimming took off 0 bases at V and 4 bases at J, with 7 bases between the two ends. This CDR3 spans 13 amino acids. This chain's CDR3 is CASSLDQGYGYTF. CDR3 in DNA: TGTGCCAGCAGCTTGGACCAGGGCTATGGCTACACCTTC.

This clone was observed a few times. J is TRBJ2-5 and V is TRBV7-8, with 9 bases aligning to TRBD2. The V gene end was trimmed by 5 bases and the J gene end by 4 bases; junction bases not matched to a gene: 5. CDR1 SGHVS and CDR2 FQNEAQ come from the germline V gene. The CDR3 has 14 amino acids. CDR3 loop: CASSPLAGSETQYF. The CDR3 coding sequence is TGTGCCAGCAGCCCCCTAGCGGGGTCAGAGACCCAGTACTTC.

V usage is TRBV4-2 and J usage is TRBJ2-3; D is possibly TRBD2 (6 bases). CDR3 length: 16 residues. Trimming stripped 0 bases from V and 6 bases from J, with 16 bases between. Germline V CDR1 and CDR2: LGHNA, YNFKEQ. The CDR3 bases are TGTGCCAGCAGCCAAGATTTAGGGCCCCGGGGGGATACGCAGTATTTT. Amino acid sequence: CASSQDLGPRGDTQYF.

The chain uses TRBV10-3 and TRBJ2-7, with a possible D match to TRBD1 (5 bases). CDR3 length: 15 amino acids. V gave up 0 bases and J gave up 1 base, with 10 bases separating them. Germline assignment: CDR1 ENHRY and CDR2 SYGVKD. The CDR3 nucleotides are TGTGCCATCAGTGAGTCACAGGTTCTTTCCTACGAGCAGTACTTC. It is translated as CAISESQVLSYEQYF.

The chain carries TRBV4-1 and TRBJ2-7, with 7 nucleotides matching TRBD1. The CDR3 loop spans 17 amino acids. Unmatched junction bases numbered 8, after V lost 0 bases and J lost 0 bases. CDR1 and CDR2 from the germline V gene are MGHRA and YSYEKL. The CDR3 bases are TGCGCCAGCAGCCAAGAGGGCCTTCGGGACAGCTCCTACGAGCAGTACTTC. Translated, it gives CASSQEGLRDSSYEQYF.

V and J are TRBV19 and TRBJ1-1; D is perhaps TRBD1 (5 bases). The CDR3 is made up of 13 amino acids. The V gene lost 4 bases and the J gene lost 5 bases, with 11 bases spanning the gap. Germline values: CDR1 LNHDA, CDR2 SQIVND (reference sequence). Written as DNA, the CDR3 is TGTGCCAGTAGTACCCGGGACGGGACTGAAGCTTTCTTT. The encoded protein is CASSTRDGTEAFF.

This clone was seen a handful of times. The J gene is TRBJ1-5, the V gene TRBV29-1; D is unresolved. Trimming took 4 bases from V and 0 from J, leaving 19 bases between them. Germline V gene data show CDR1 as SQVTM and CDR2 as ANQGSEA. The CDR3 sequence is 17 residues long. The CDR3 coding sequence is TGCAGCGTTGGATGGTTACGTGGTGAAGGTAGCAATCAGCCCCAGCATTTT. Translation: CSVGWLRGEGSNQPQHF.

This chain uses TRBV30 with TRBJ1-5; no definite D call. Germline V gene lookup returns CDR1 GTSNPN and CDR2 SVGIG (reference sequence). With 4 bases removed from V and 2 bases from J, the gap between germline ends came to 15 bases. The CDR3 totals 15 residues. The chain's CDR3 is CAWTVEGMGNQPQHF. For the CDR3, the DNA is TGTGCCTGGACTGTGGAGGGTATGGGCAATCAGCCCCAGCATTTT.

This clone was counted only a few times. The chain couples TRBV30 to TRBJ2-7; 8 bases match TRBD1. This CDR3 is built from 12 residues. In germline, CDR1 is GTSNPN, CDR2 SVGIG (reference sequence). J gave up 6 bases and V 6 bases, and 7 bases lay outside the gene matches. The CDR3 is CACDRGSGEQYF. In nucleotides, the CDR3 is TGTGCCTGCGACAGGGGATCGGGCGAGCAGTACTTC.

This chain connects TRBV18 to TRBJ1-4, with D possibly TRBD1 on 5 matching bases. Trimming shortened V by 3 bases and J by 5 bases, and 7 bases separated the two germline ends. CDR3 length: 13 amino acids. Germline assignment: CDR1 KGHSH and CDR2 LQKENI. The CDR3 is CASSPDSNEKLFF. The CDR3 DNA follows: TGTGCCAGCTCACCCGACAGCAATGAAAAACTGTTTTTT.

This clone has just a few counts. The V and J genes are TRBV6-5 and TRBJ1-2, with 8 bases that match TRBD1. The germline gives CDR1 MNHEY, CDR2 SVGAGI. The CDR3 is 15 amino acids. V was clipped by 4 bases and J by 4 bases; unmatched bases: 8. CDR3 residues: CASSSPGTGPYGYTF. CDR3 nucleotides: TGTGCCAGCAGTTCCCCCGGGACAGGTCCCTATGGCTACACCTTC.

The V call is TRBV27, the J call TRBJ2-2, with D possibly matching TRBD2 (5 bases). Germline-derived CDR1 and CDR2 are MNHEY and SMNVEV (reference sequence). V lost 7 bases to trimming and J lost 8 bases, with 23 bases between them. The CDR3 has 16 residues. This CDR3 is CASTAQPGVTSGELFF. In DNA, the CDR3 is TGTGCCAGCACCGCTCAGCCCGGGGTAACATCGGGGGAGCTGTTTTTT.

This clone was seen a handful of times. The chain is built from TRBV2 and TRBJ1-1; D not certain. The germline V gene has CDR1 SNHLY and CDR2 FYNNEI. V was trimmed by 6 bases and J by 5 bases, leaving 10 bases between them. This CDR3 has 12 residues. CDR3 in DNA: TGTGCCAGCAGCAACCTGAGAACTGAAGCTTTCTTT. Translation: CASSNLRTEAFF.

The V gene is TRBV7-9, the J gene TRBJ1-1; D is unclear. Germline loops: CDR1 SEHNR, CDR2 FQNEAQ (reference sequence). The length of the CDR3 is 15 residues. The germline V and J ends were trimmed by 0 bases and 8 bases, with 16 bases remaining between them. CDR3 DNA sequence: TGTGCCAGCAGCTTAGCGCTAGCGGCTTCAACCGAAGCTTTCTTT. This gives the protein CASSLALAASTEAFF.

This clone came up a few times. This chain links TRBV7-7 with TRBJ1-1, with no clear D. This CDR3 is built from 10 residues. Germline V lookup: CDR1 SSHAT, CDR2 FNYEAQ (reference sequence). The CDR3 region has the DNA TGTGCTAGCGGCCGAACTGAAGCTTTCTTT. Encoded protein: CASGRTEAFF.

This clone showed up just a few times. The chain couples TRBV5-1 to TRBJ2-5; D tentatively fits TRBD1 or TRBD2 (5 bases each). CDR1 is SGHRS and CDR2 is YFSETQ in the germline V gene. The CDR3 totals 14 residues. The germline V and J ends were trimmed by 2 bases and 4 bases, with 12 bases remaining between them. The CDR3 DNA is TGCGCCAGCAGCTTCGGGACCACTGGAGAGACCCAGTACTTC. Its protein is CASSFGTTGETQYF.

The chain couples TRBV4-3 to TRBJ2-3; D not resolved. The CDR3 sequence is 14 residues long. Germline assignment: CDR1 LGHNA and CDR2 YSLEER. The V end lost 4 bases, the J end lost 4 bases, and 12 bases lay between the germline ends. Here the CDR3 DNA reads TGCGCCAGCAGCCCTTGGCCCCGGCCAGATACGCAGTATTTT. As protein: CASSPWPRPDTQYF.

The chain combines TRBV15 with TRBJ1-1; no reliable D call. Germline CDR1 and CDR2: LNHNV and YYDKDF (reference sequence). The CDR3 totals 15 residues. V was trimmed by 1 base and J by 6 bases, leaving 15 bases between them. The CDR3 nucleotides are TGTGCCACCAGCAGAGTAGCTCGTCAAGGCGCTGAAGCTTTCTTT. As protein: CATSRVARQGAEAFF.

V is TRBV30 and J is TRBJ1-2; D gene uncertain. CDR1 is GTSNPN and CDR2 is SVGIG in the germline V gene (reference sequence). With 2 bases removed from V and 5 bases from J, the gap between germline ends came to 9 bases. The CDR3 runs 12 residues. The CDR3 reads CAWSRTGYGYTF. The CDR3 DNA follows: TGTGCCTGGAGTAGGACGGGTTATGGCTACACCTTC.

This clone was found a few times. CDR3 sequence reads: CASQLASDTQYF. The DNA for the CDR3 is TGTGCCAGCCAACTAGCGTCGGATACGCAGTATTTT. V usage is TRBV9 and J usage is TRBJ2-3; 7 nucleotides match TRBD2. This CDR3 has 12 residues. The ends lost 7 bases at V and 6 bases at J; junction bases unmatched: 5. Germline V CDR1 and CDR2: SGDLS, YYNGEE.

This clone was observed a few times. This sequence joins TRBV5-1 and TRBJ2-1; 8 positions agree with TRBD2. The CDR3 sequence is 15 residues long. Germline values: CDR1 SGHRS, CDR2 YFSETQ. J lost 1 base, V lost 4 bases, and 4 bases had no gene match. As DNA, the CDR3 is TGCGCCAGCAGCCGTAGCGGGGATTCCTACAATGAGCAGTTCTTC. This translates into CASSRSGDSYNEQFF. Together with reference TRBV5-1 and TRBJ2-1, the CDR3 gives the full variable domain: KAGVTQTPRYLIKTRGQQVTLSCSPISGHRSVSWYQQTPGQGLQFLFEYFSETQRNKGNFPGRFSGRQFSNSRSEMNVSTLELGDSALYLCASSRSGDSYNEQFFGPGTRLTVL.

The chain uses TRBV30 and TRBJ1-4, with D perhaps TRBD1 (6 bases). V was shortened by 2 bases and J by 3 bases, with 16 bases between the two germline ends. The CDR3 is made up of 16 amino acids. From germline, CDR1 is GTSNPN and CDR2 SVGIG (reference sequence). Here the CDR3 reads CAWSLRGAQANEKLFF. The CDR3 nucleotides read TGTGCCTGGAGTCTTAGGGGGGCGCAAGCTAATGAAAAACTGTTTTTT.

The sample holds a few counts of this clone. The rearrangement joins TRBV6-5 to TRBJ2-4, with D perhaps being TRBD1 or TRBD2 (5 bases each). The germline V gene has CDR1 MNHEY and CDR2 SVGAGI. The CDR3 is 15 amino acids. V shed 2 bases and J shed 8 bases, with 16 bases lying between them. The CDR3 here is CASSYQWGPPDIQYF. The DNA for the CDR3 is TGTGCCAGCAGTTACCAATGGGGACCGCCGGACATTCAGTACTTC.

The V call is TRBV18, the J call TRBJ2-5; unclear D gene. The CDR3 runs 13 residues. V dropped 3 bases and J dropped 5 bases, with 10 bases sitting between them. The germline V gene encodes CDR1 KGHSH and CDR2 LQKENI. The DNA for the CDR3 is TGTGCCAGCTCACCCCCTTATCAGGAGACCCAGTACTTC. Translating it yields CASSPPYQETQYF.